This T cell receptor (beta chain) derives from a study of cytomegalovirus exposure and HLA in healthy donors. On this clone itself: Its antigen remains unidentified.

Study-level findings and limits: Apart from CMV serostatus, no immune exposure information was available.

Trimming took 5 bases from V and 7 from J; bases not matched to a gene: 14. This CDR3 comprises 16 residues. Germline V gives CDR1 MNHEY, CDR2 SMNVEV (reference sequence). A multiplex PCR was run with 60 Vbeta primers and 13 Jbeta primers. Produced via immunoSEQ multiplex PCR; TCRdb's table is partial and in-frame only. Among around 170,000 clones listed, less than 85% were seen once. This receptor was identified in a man aged 35-49 years in good health and CMV-seronegative. The sample taken for sequencing was PBMCs. V is TRBV27 and J is TRBJ2-7; 10 bases fit TRBD2. The CDR3 loop is CASSPQRASGRWEQYF. The CDR3 nucleotides are TGTGCCAGCAGTCCCCAACGGGCTAGCGGGAGATGGGAGCAGTACTTC.